The present T cell receptor (beta chain) was sequenced within a study of cytotoxic CD8 clonotypes in ibrutinib-treated CLL. There are 12 residues in the CDR3. The junction had 5 bases not matched to a gene; V was cut back by 4 bases and J by 12 bases. From germline, CDR1 is MNHNY and CDR2 SVGAGI (reference sequence). Here immunoSEQ multiplex PCR was the method, and the copy in TCRdb shows in-frame clones only, minus some. The table shows some 98,000 clones, with roughly 80% occurring only once. The clonotype was recovered from a human donor with chronic lymphocytic leukemia. The chain carries TRBV6-6 and TRBJ1-3; 8 nucleotides line up with TRBD1. The sample in question was PBMCs, obtained after 12 months of ibrutinib treatment. CDR3 nucleotide sequence: TGTGCCAGCAGTTCGCAGGGGGCGAGCATATATTTT. As protein: CASSSQGASIYF.